This T cell receptor (beta chain) was captured in a study of OX40 agonist ivuxolimab in advanced cancers. Study details: With ivuxolimab, an agonistic anti-OX40 (CD134) antibody, patients were treated. The study, taken as a whole, reports: Within 6 weeks, CD4+ and CD8+ blood T cells expanded clonally at 0.1 to 3.0 mg/kg.

A word on this clone: What it recognizes is unknown.

CDR3 length: 14 residues. Germline CDR1 and CDR2: GTSNPN and SVGIG (reference sequence). The junction had 7 bases not matched to a gene; V was cut back by 0 bases and J by 6 bases. Profiled with immunoSEQ multiplex PCR; TCRdb holds only in-frame clones, not every one. The profile shows 150,000 to 190,000 clones, roughly 94% of them singletons. Blood got drawn at baseline, again on cycle 4 day 1, and then on cycle 7 day 1. The sequence derives from an adult with an advanced solid tumor such as melanoma, head and neck, liver or kidney cancer. The material sequenced was CD4+ or CD8+ T cells sorted from blood, taken in a trial of the OX40 agonist ivuxolimab. The rearrangement uses TRBV30 and TRBJ2-7, with 8 bases aligning to TRBD2. CDR3 loop: CAWSVFFSGVEQYF. CDR3 in DNA: TGTGCCTGGAGTGTCTTTTTTAGCGGGGTCGAGCAGTACTTC.